This T cell receptor beta chain emerged from a study of T cells in Graves' hyperthyroidism and ophthalmopathy. The CDR3 sequence is 17 residues long. Germline trimming cut 1 base from V and 0 bases from J; bases unmatched to any gene: 7. Germline CDR1 SGHRS, CDR2 YFSETQ. Uncontrolled infection, other autoimmune disease, pregnancy or lactation barred patients from enrollment. Amplification of TCR beta CDR3 regions used RNA as the template. The HTBI set primed first-round TCR CDR3 RT-PCR. One entry per CDR3 protein results from TCRdb running MiXCR on the multiplex PCR reads. This sample carries more than 300,000 distinct CDR3 sequences, about 15% of them seen once, and the ten largest clones take approximately 10%.

V gene TRBV5-1 combines with J gene TRBJ2-5; 9 bases line up with TRBD1. This clonotype was obtained from a woman aged 60-75 years with Graves' hyperthyroidism. Sequenced material: blood. The CDR3 spells CASSLSRQGGNQETQYF. The DNA of the CDR3 is TGCGCCAGCAGCTTGTCCCGACAGGGGGGGAACCAAGAGACCCAGTACTTC.